This T cell receptor (beta chain) was identified during a study of blood T cell repertoires in COVID-19. Original data processing: Nucleated cell counts were estimated from reference gene primer amplification. TCRdb's copy holds only in-frame clones and misses some; the assay was immunoSEQ multiplex PCR. From that table come the V and J calls and clone size; the DNA was used to work out D and trimming. Among hundreds of thousands of clones listed, about four fifths were seen once. Trimming took off 5 bases at V and 6 bases at J, with 13 bases between the two ends. CDR1 is SGHRS and CDR2 is YFSETQ in the germline V gene. The CDR3 has 13 residues.

This receptor was taken from a woman aged 40 to 50 who had been exposed to COVID-19. Input material: PBMCs or T cells enriched from blood (not recorded which). The rearrangement uses TRBV5-1 and TRBJ2-3; the D is unclear. DNA for the CDR3: TGCGCCAGCAGTTCCTATGCTCCGGATACGCAGTATTTT. It encodes CASSSYAPDTQYF.